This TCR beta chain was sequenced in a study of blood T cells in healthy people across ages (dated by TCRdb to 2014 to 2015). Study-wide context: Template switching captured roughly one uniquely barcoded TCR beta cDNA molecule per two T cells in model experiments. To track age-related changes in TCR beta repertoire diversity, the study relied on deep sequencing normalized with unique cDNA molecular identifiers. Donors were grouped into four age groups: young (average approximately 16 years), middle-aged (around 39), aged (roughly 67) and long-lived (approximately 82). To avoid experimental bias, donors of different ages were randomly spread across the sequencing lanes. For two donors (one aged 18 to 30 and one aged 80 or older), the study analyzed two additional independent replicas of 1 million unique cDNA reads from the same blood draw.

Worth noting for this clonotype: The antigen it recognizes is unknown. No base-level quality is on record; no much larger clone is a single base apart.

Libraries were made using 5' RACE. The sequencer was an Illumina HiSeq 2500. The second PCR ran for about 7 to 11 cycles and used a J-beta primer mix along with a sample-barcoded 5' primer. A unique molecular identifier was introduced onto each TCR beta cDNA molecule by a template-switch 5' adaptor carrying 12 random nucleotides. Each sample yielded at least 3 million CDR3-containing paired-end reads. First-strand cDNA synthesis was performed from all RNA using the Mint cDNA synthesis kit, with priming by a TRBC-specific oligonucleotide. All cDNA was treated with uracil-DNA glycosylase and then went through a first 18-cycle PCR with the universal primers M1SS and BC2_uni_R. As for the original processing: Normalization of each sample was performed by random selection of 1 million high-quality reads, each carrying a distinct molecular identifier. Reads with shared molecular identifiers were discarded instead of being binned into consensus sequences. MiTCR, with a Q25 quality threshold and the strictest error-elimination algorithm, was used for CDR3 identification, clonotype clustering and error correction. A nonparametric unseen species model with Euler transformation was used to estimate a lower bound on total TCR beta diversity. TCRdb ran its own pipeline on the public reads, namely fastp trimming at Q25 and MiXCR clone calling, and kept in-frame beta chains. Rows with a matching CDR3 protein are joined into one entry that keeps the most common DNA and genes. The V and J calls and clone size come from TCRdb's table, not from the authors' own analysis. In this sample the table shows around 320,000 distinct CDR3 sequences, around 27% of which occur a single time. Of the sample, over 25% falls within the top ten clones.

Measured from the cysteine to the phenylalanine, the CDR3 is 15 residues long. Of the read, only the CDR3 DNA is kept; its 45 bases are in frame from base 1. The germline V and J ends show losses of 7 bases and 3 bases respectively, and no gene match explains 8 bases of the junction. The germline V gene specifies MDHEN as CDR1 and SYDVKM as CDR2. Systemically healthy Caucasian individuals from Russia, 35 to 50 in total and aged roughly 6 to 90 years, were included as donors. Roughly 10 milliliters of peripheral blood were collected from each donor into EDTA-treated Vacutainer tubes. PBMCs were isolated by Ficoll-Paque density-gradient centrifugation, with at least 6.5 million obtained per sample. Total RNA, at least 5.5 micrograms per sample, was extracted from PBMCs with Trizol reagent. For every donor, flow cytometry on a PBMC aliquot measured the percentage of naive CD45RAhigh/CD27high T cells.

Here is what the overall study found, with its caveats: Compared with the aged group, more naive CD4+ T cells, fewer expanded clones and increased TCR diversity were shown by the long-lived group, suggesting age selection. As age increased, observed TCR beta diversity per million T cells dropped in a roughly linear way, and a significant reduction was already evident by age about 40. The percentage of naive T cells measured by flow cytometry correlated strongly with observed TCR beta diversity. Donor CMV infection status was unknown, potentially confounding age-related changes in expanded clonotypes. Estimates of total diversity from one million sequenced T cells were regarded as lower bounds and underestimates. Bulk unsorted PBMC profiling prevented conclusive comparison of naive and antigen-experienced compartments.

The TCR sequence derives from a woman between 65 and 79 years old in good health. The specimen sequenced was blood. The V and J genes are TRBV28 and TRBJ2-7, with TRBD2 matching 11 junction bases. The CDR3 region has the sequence CASKNSGTSGYEQYF. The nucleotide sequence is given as TGTGCCAGCAAAAACTCCGGGACTAGCGGCTACGAGCAGTACTTC.